The 13 T cell receptor beta chains presented below share a single source sample, sequenced in a study of blood T cells in healthy people across ages. Sample-barcoded 5' priming and a J-beta primer mix drove a second PCR of roughly 6 to 12 cycles. Via MiXCR, TCRdb re-called the 5' RACE reads, giving one row per CDR3 protein. The sample records fewer than 700,000 distinct CDR3 sequences, 40% to 50% being singletons. Sequencing was done on a sample of blood. These receptors all stem from a man aged 80 or over in good health.

This clonotype showed up many times. J is TRBJ2-7 and V is TRBV29-1, with a tentative D call TRBD2 (5 bases). The germline CDR1 and CDR2 sequences are SQVTM and ANQGSEA. The CDR3 consists of 12 residues. V lost 3 bases, J lost 6 bases, and 12 bases lay in between. The CDR3 reads CSVDWELGEQYF. In DNA, the CDR3 is TGCAGCGTTGATTGGGAGTTGGGCGAGCAGTACTTC.

This chain connects TRBV4-1 to TRBJ2-1; 9 bases align to TRBD2. The length of the CDR3 is 18 residues. Germline V gene data show CDR1 as MGHRA and CDR2 as YSYEKL. The trim removed 1 base at V and 2 bases at J, leaving 9 bases unmatched. The CDR3: CASSQALVAGAPYNEQFF. The CDR3 nucleotides are TGCGCCAGCAGCCAAGCGTTGGTAGCGGGAGCTCCCTACAATGAGCAGTTCTTC.

V gene TRBV20-1 combines with J gene TRBJ1-4; no clear D. Trimming left V 0 bases short and J 2 bases short, with 16 bases between. The CDR3 runs 17 residues. Germline CDR1 DFQATT, CDR2 SNEGSKA (reference sequence). Here the CDR3 reads CSARDFGKGATNEKLFF. The CDR3 DNA sequence: TGCAGTGCTAGAGATTTCGGGAAGGGAGCGACTAATGAAAAACTGTTTTTT.

This clonotype was seen a few times. The genes are TRBV12-3 or TRBV12-4 and TRBJ1-1; no reliable D call. V lost 3 bases and J 1 base, leaving 6 bases between the germline ends. The CDR3 contains 13 residues. The CDR3 coding sequence is TGTGCCAGCAGTTTGGCAGAGAACACTGAAGCTTTCTTT. Protein sequence: CASSLAENTEAFF.

The chain employs TRBV6-8 and TRBJ2-7; TRBD1 matches at 7 bases. V gave up 0 bases and J gave up 0 bases; unmatched junction bases: 17. The length of the CDR3 is 20 residues. CDR1 is MNHGY and CDR2 is SAAAGT in the germline V gene. This chain's CDR3 is CASSYSNPRDSPPISYEQYF. As DNA, the CDR3 is TGTGCCAGCAGTTACTCGAATCCCCGGGACAGCCCACCGATCTCCTACGAGCAGTACTTC.

The chain combines TRBV20-1 with TRBJ2-5; no clear D. Germline CDR1 is DFQATT and CDR2 is SNEGSKA (reference sequence). The CDR3 loop spans 13 amino acids. The V and J ends lost 5 bases and 3 bases respectively, with 13 bases between them. The chain's CDR3 is CSAGPPGKETQYF. CDR3 nucleotides: TGCAGTGCTGGTCCACCAGGAAAAGAGACCCAGTACTTC.

The chain recombines TRBV18 with TRBJ2-1; 11 nucleotides agree with TRBD2. The V gene's germline CDR1 is KGHSH and CDR2 LQKENI. The CDR3 is made up of 16 amino acids. J was trimmed by 1 base and V by 2 bases; bases with no gene match: 1. The CDR3 region is CASSPASGGSYNEQFF. The CDR3 coding sequence is TGTGCCAGCTCACCAGCTAGCGGGGGGTCCTACAATGAGCAGTTCTTC.

Points on this clonotype: A much bigger clone sits one base away, suggesting this may be a read error. This chain connects TRBV7-2 to TRBJ2-6; no firm D call. This CDR3 region has 13 residues. Looked up from germline, CDR1 is SGHTA and CDR2 is FQGNSA. CDR3 in amino acids: CASKTSGTNVLTF. CDR3 DNA sequence: TGTGCCAGCAAGACCTCTGGGACCAACGTCCTGACTTTC. Looking up the rest from reference TRBV7-2 and TRBJ2-6 gives the full variable domain: GAGVSQSPSNKVTEKGKDVELRCDPISGHTALYWYRQSLGQGLEFLIYFQGNSAPDKSGLPSDRFSAERTGGSVSTLTIQRTQQEDSAVYLCASKTSGTNVLTFGAGSRLTVL.

The chain joins TRBV4-1 to TRBJ2-2; 12 bases fit TRBD1. CDR1 is MGHRA, CDR2 YSYEKL, per germline. V dropped 3 bases and J dropped 6; count of bases not matched to a gene: 5. The CDR3 extends over 16 amino acids. Here the CDR3 reads CASSQEGTGGSGELFF. The CDR3 nucleotides are TGCGCCAGCAGCCAGGAAGGGACAGGGGGCTCCGGGGAGCTGTTTTTT.

The rearrangement joins TRBV5-5 to TRBJ1-1; 9 nucleotides align to TRBD1. The V gene end was trimmed by 3 bases and the J gene end by 9 bases; junction bases not matched to a gene: 9. The V gene's germline CDR1 is SGHKS and CDR2 YYEKEE (reference sequence). The CDR3 has 14 residues. CDR3 DNA: TGTGCCAGCAGCTCCCTCCGGGGACAGGGCCAAGCTTTCTTT. Translating it yields CASSSLRGQGQAFF.

Turning to this clonotype: An end of the junction differs from the germline gene, which may be a read error. The genes are TRBV2 and TRBJ2-7; D not certain. Germline-derived CDR1 and CDR2 are SNHLY and FYNNEI. The CDR3 runs 16 residues. In DNA form, the CDR3 reads TGTGCCAGCAGAGAAGGGAACCTAAGGTGGTTCTACGGGCAGTACTTC. This encodes CASREGNLRWFYGQYF.

In the case of this clonotype: A much larger clonotype is one base distant, so this may be a read error. This rearrangement joins TRBV20-1 to TRBJ2-7; D is unclear. V was pared by 3 bases and J by 0 bases, with 12 bases between. Germline CDR1 reads DFQATT; CDR2 reads SNEGSKA (reference sequence). The CDR3 is 14 amino acids. The CDR3 DNA sequence: TGCAGTGCTAGGCCGCATCCGGCCTCCTACGAGCAGTACTTC. Protein product: CSARPHPASYEQYF.

This chain's CDR3 is CASSLEGRGTPSTDTQYF. DNA for the CDR3: TGTGCCAGCAGCTTAGAGGGGCGGGGGACCCCTAGCACAGATACGCAGTATTTT. This sequence joins TRBV7-9 and TRBJ2-3; 7 bases are shared with TRBD2. CDR3 length: 18 amino acids. The germline CDR1 and CDR2 sequences are SEHNR and FQNEAQ (reference sequence). Trimming removed 1 base from V and 0 bases from J; junction bases left unmatched: 10.